This T cell receptor beta chain emerged from a study of early T cells in non-severe SARS-CoV-2 infection (TCRdb year 2021). For the study in its entirety: Bulk RNA from unsorted whole blood was used for TCR sequencing, so alpha and beta chains could not be paired.

This clonotype occurred many times. It lacks a known antigen. Base qualities are not provided; no much larger clone lies one nucleotide away. The library was produced with 5' RACE. Data came from a NextSeq 500. In the TCR library protocol, unique molecular identifiers were attached to individual cDNA molecules to correct for PCR bias and sequencing error. TCR alpha and beta chains were both sequenced, and the abundances of alpha and beta sequences in each sample were closely correlated with each other. Per the original workflow: Decombinator V4 was used to annotate TCR sequences for V gene, J gene and CDR3. TCRs were defined as expanded if a significant change between any two time points was detected under a Poisson model with p below 0.0001. TCR abundances were normalised to the total number of TCRs sequenced per sample and were expressed as counts per million. TRAV1-2 paired with TRAJ12, TRAJ20 or TRAJ33 defined MAIT TCRs, while TRAV10 paired with TRAJ18 defined iNKT TCRs. VDJdb, accessed 1 November 2021, was searched for CMV, EBV and SARS-CoV-2 annotated TCRs, with TCRs annotated for multiple antigens excluded. TCRdb reworked the public reads: Q25 trimming with fastp, MiXCR clone assembly, productive beta chains retained. Duplicate CDR3 protein sequences are folded into a single record with the most common DNA and genes. The authors' filters were not applied to this entry. The sample data list around 49,000 distinct CDR3 sequences, and around 4% of these were observed just once. Of the sample, around 5.5% is held by the ten largest clones.

A case-control design nested within a healthcare worker cohort in London, UK, was used, with weekly nasopharyngeal swab PCR tests and blood sampling performed. Healthcare workers were recruited during the week of the UK lockdown, between 23 and 31 March 2020, and followed weekly for up to about 15 weeks. Via the germline V gene (reference sequence), CDR1 is SEHNR and CDR2 FQNEAQ. V is cut by 6 bases and J by 4 bases, and the space between the germline ends is 9 bases. The CDR3, from cysteine to phenylalanine, totals 13 residues. Here the CDR3 DNA is all that survives: 39 bases in frame from base 1. The full study reports these points: Matching against VDJdb was skewed toward anti-spike CD8 responses, likely underestimated virus-specific expansions, and missed private and CD4 specificities.

This chain joins TRBV7-9 to TRBJ2-2; a tentative D match to TRBD1 spans 6 bases. Sequenced input: whole blood. This sequence originates from an adult who was a healthcare worker with PCR-confirmed SARS-CoV-2 infection or an uninfected control (not recorded which). Read as DNA, the sequence is TGTGCCAGCAGACAGGGTCGCACCGGGGAGCTGTTTTTT. Its product reads: CASRQGRTGELFF.